This is a list of T cell receptor beta chains from one sample in a study of CD8 T cells in ankylosing spondylitis. MiXCR, run by TCRdb on the 5' RACE reads, gives a single entry per CDR3 protein. This table holds a few hundred thousand distinct CDR3 sequences, around 19% found once. The sample comprised blood, either unsorted or a sorted T cell fraction (not recorded which). The receptors stem from a male donor with ankylosing spondylitis. Both conserved end residues are part of each CDR3. D genes are given only for firm matches. Rows may omit the clone size; those that give it use once, few, many or a size class.

v_call: TRBV27
j_call: TRBJ2-1
clone_size: .
d_call: TRBD2
cdr3_length: 14
cdr3_nt: TGTGCCAGCAGCCTAGCGGGAGGGGACCATGAGCAGTTCTTC
cdr3_aa: CASSLAGGDHEQFF

v_call: TRBV6-4
j_call: TRBJ2-3
clone_size: many
d_call: TRBD2
cdr3_length: 15
cdr3_nt: TGTGCCAGCAGTGAGACTAGCGGGGGCACAGATACGCAGTATTTT
cdr3_aa: CASSETSGGTDTQYF

v_call: TRBV15
j_call: TRBJ2-5
clone_size: .
d_call: TRBD1
cdr3_length: 18
cdr3_nt: TGTGCCACCAGCCATGGGGCAGGGGGCGTTGGGTTTAAAGAGACCCAGTACTTC
cdr3_aa: CATSHGAGGVGFKETQYF

v_call: TRBV7-9
j_call: TRBJ1-2
clone_size: few
d_call: TRBD1
cdr3_length: 15
cdr3_nt: TGTGCCAGCAGCTCAGGGGGACAGGGGGACTATGGCTACACCTTC
cdr3_aa: CASSSGGQGDYGYTF

v_call: TRBV2
j_call: TRBJ2-1
clone_size: .
d_call: .
cdr3_length: 16
cdr3_nt: TGTGCCAGCAGTGAAGTCAGGGGACTGTCCTACAATGAGCAGTTCTTC
cdr3_aa: CASSEVRGLSYNEQFF

v_call: TRBV6-4
j_call: TRBJ2-3
clone_size: .
d_call: .
cdr3_length: 13
cdr3_nt: TGTGCCAGCAGTGACAGGGGCACAGATACGCAGTATTTT
cdr3_aa: CASSDRGTDTQYF

v_call: TRBV28
j_call: TRBJ2-7
clone_size: few
d_call: TRBD2
cdr3_length: 15
cdr3_nt: TGTGCCAGCAGCTGGGCGACTAGCGGTTCCTACGAGCAGTACTTC
cdr3_aa: CASSWATSGSYEQYF

v_call: TRBV6-5
j_call: TRBJ2-2
clone_size: .
d_call: .
cdr3_length: 12
cdr3_nt: TGTGCCAGCAGTTACAAGGGAAAAGAGCTGTTTTTT
cdr3_aa: CASSYKGKELFF

v_call: TRBV20-1
j_call: TRBJ2-5
clone_size: .
d_call: TRBD2
cdr3_length: 14
cdr3_nt: TGCAGTGCTCCCGGGACTAGCGTCGAAGAGACCCAGTACTTC
cdr3_aa: CSAPGTSVEETQYF

v_call: TRBV4-1
j_call: TRBJ2-5
clone_size: .
d_call: TRBD1
cdr3_length: 14
cdr3_nt: TGCTCCAGCAGCCAGGACAGGGCTCGAGAGACCCAGTACTTC
cdr3_aa: CSSSQDRARETQYF

v_call: TRBV4-1
j_call: TRBJ2-2
clone_size: many
d_call: .
cdr3_length: 13
cdr3_nt: TGCGCCAGCAGCCTATTAGACATCGGGGAGCTGTTTTTT
cdr3_aa: CASSLLDIGELFF

v_call: TRBV4-1
j_call: TRBJ2-5
clone_size: few
d_call: .
cdr3_length: 14
cdr3_nt: TGCGCCAGCAGCCAAGGAGCATTGGGGGAGACCCAGTACTTC
cdr3_aa: CASSQGALGETQYF

v_call: TRBV7-9
j_call: TRBJ1-2
clone_size: once
d_call: .
cdr3_length: 14
cdr3_nt: TGTGCCAGCAGCTTACCCGACGGCAGCTATGGCTACACCTTC
cdr3_aa: CASSLPDGSYGYTF

v_call: TRBV6-5
j_call: TRBJ2-7
clone_size: few
d_call: TRBD1
cdr3_length: 16
cdr3_nt: TGTGCCAGCAGTTACCCCCCGGGACAGGGGACGAACGAGCAGTACTTC
cdr3_aa: CASSYPPGQGTNEQYF

v_call: TRBV4-2
j_call: TRBJ2-5
clone_size: .
d_call: TRBD1
cdr3_length: 17
cdr3_nt: TGTGCCAGCAGCCAAGACTATGTTCAGGGGGTGTTAGAGACCCAGTACTTC
cdr3_aa: CASSQDYVQGVLETQYF

v_call: TRBV20-1
j_call: TRBJ2-7
clone_size: .
d_call: .
cdr3_length: 12
cdr3_nt: TGCAGTGCTAGAGGGCCACCTGACGAGCAGTACTTC
cdr3_aa: CSARGPPDEQYF

v_call: TRBV11-2
j_call: TRBJ2-3
clone_size: few
d_call: .
cdr3_length: 16
cdr3_nt: TGTGCCAGCAGCTTCTCAGCGGATTTTAGCACAGATACGCAGTATTTT
cdr3_aa: CASSFSADFSTDTQYF

v_call: TRBV5-1
j_call: TRBJ2-1
clone_size: .
d_call: TRBD1
cdr3_length: 13
cdr3_nt: TGCGCCAGCACCTACACAGGGGTTGATGAGCAGTTCTTC
cdr3_aa: CASTYTGVDEQFF

v_call: TRBV5-4
j_call: TRBJ1-1
clone_size: once
d_call: .
cdr3_length: 13
cdr3_nt: TGTGCCAGCAGCTGGAACTTTGGGGCTGAAGCTTTCTTT
cdr3_aa: CASSWNFGAEAFF

v_call: TRBV3-1
j_call: TRBJ2-5
clone_size: .
d_call: .
cdr3_length: 14
cdr3_nt: TGTGCCAGCAGCCAAGGGCCAAATCAAGAGACCCAGTACTTC
cdr3_aa: CASSQGPNQETQYF